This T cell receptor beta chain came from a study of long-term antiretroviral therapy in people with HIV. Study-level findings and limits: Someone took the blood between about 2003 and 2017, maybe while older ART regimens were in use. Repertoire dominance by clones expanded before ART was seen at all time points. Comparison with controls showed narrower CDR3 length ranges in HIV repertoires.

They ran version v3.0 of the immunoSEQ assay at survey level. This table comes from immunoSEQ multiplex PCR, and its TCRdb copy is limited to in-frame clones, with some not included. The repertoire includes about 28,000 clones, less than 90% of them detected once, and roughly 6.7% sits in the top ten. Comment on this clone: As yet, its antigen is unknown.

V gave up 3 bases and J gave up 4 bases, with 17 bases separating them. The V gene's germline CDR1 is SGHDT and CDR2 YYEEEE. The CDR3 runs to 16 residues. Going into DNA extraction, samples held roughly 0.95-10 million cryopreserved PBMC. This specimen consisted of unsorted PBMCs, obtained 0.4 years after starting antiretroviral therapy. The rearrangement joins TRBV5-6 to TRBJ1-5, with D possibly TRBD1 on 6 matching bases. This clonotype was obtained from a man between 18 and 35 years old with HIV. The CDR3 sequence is CASSSTWTAENQPQHF. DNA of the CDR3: TGTGCCAGCAGCTCGACCTGGACAGCGGAAAATCAGCCCCAGCATTTT.